This record concerns one T cell receptor (beta chain) sequence. Its antigen is currently not known. Base quality data are lacking; no much larger clone is found one base away. Collaborating institutions collected whole blood in K2EDTA tubes following their own protocols. Collaborator samples were shipped for TCRbeta analysis as frozen whole blood, isolated PBMCs, or DNA extracted from either sample type. The germline V gene yields MDHEN for CDR1 and SYDVKM for CDR2. At the junction V is shortened by 8 bases and J by 4 bases; bases outside the gene matches: 14. Including cysteine and phenylalanine, the CDR3 has 16 amino acids. Only CDR3 DNA is held: 48 bases, read in frame from base 1. TCRbeta CDR3 regions were amplified from genomic DNA using the immunoSEQ Assay, a bias-controlled multiplex PCR. The source study handled its data this way. Within the assay, amplification of reference gene primers was used to estimate how many nucleated cells each sample contained. To quantify the absolute abundance of each unique TCRbeta CDR3 rearrangement, sequence reads were collapsed and filtered. For each sample, productive Simpson clonality was calculated as the square root of Simpson's diversity index over productive rearrangements. Drawn from immuneACCESS, this table holds only the in-frame rearrangements with V and J called that TCRdb kept. Clones are partly lost; checked studies trace under half to an unresolved V gene and leave the rest unexplained. V and J calls and clone size are copied from that table; D and trimming were computed from the DNA. The sample contains about 74,000 clones, roughly 88% of them found a single time. Roughly 2.1% of the sample is taken by the ten largest.

This sample is part of a study of blood T cell repertoires in COVID-19 (dated by TCRdb to the early 2020s). At the level of the whole study: Samples from collaborators originated in the United States, Italy and Spain and spanned both the acute and convalescent phases of COVID-19. The prospective study material was composed of cDNA or gDNA derived from T cells, B-cell-depleted T cells, or PBMCs. The dataset comprised deeply sampled blood TCRbeta repertoires from subjects exposed to, actively infected with, or recovered from COVID-19. The repertoires were released in a freely available public database intended as a resource for research on the immune response to SARS-CoV-2. Samples came from the ongoing ImmuneRACE study (first 160 participants) plus 1,254 subjects from 6 global collaborators. The sample metadata nearly always contained a de-identified subject ID, COVID-19 status, age in years and sex. Where available, HLA class I and class II types were taken from metadata supplied by the sample provider and were not determined by assay-based typing. Points the paper makes about the study in general: The amount of clinical and demographic metadata varied by source and participant and was provided uncurated.

The sequence was collected from a woman aged 80 or over with active or convalescent COVID-19. Recombination linked TRBV28 to TRBJ1-5; the central 7 bases match TRBD1. The sample comprised peripheral blood. In nucleotides, the sequence is TGTGCCAGCTATTCGGGCAGGGGGTTTAGGAATCAGCCCCAGCATTTT. Its protein reads: CASYSGRGFRNQPQHF.